This TCR beta chain was identified during a study of T-cell reconstitution after alpha-beta-depleted transplantation in children. The study's findings and limits: After transplant, high TCRbeta diversity at day 60 in some patients arose from surviving recipient T cells and thymic progenitors. Roughly two months post-transplant, alpha-beta T cells reportedly originated from several hundred graft clones that had expanded.

The TCRbeta library incorporated unique molecular identifiers. MiXCR, run by TCRdb on the PCR reads, gives a single entry per CDR3 protein. The table shows hundreds of thousands of distinct CDR3 sequences, with around 15% occurring only once. Trimming cost V 3 bases and J 2 bases; bases outside gene matches: 10. The CDR3 has 16 amino acids. On this clonotype: What it binds is unknown.

The genes are TRBV12-3 or TRBV12-4 and TRBJ2-7, with 7 bases that match TRBD1. The sequences come from PBMCs, mostly from graft donor cells, collected 360 days after TCRalphabeta/CD19-depleted stem cell transplant. This TCR came from a boy under two years old who had a stem cell transplant for Wiskott-Aldrich syndrome, so the T cells may come from the graft donor. DNA for the CDR3: TGTGCCAGCAGTTTGCTCCGTCGGACAGGACCCTACGAGCAGTACTTC. It yields the protein CASSLLRRTGPYEQYF.